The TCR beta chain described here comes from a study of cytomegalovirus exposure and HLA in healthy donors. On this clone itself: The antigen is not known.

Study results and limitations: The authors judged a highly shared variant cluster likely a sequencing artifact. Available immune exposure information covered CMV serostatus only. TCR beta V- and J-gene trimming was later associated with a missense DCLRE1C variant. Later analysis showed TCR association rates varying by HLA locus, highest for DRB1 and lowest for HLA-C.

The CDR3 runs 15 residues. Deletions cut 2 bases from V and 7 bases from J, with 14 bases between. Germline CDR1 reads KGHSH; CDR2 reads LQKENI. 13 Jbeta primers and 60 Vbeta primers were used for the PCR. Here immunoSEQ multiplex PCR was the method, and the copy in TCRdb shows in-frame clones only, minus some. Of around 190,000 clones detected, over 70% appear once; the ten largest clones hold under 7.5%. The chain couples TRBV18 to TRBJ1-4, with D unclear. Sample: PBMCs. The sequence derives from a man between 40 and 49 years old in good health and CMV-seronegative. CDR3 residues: CASSPGGGNVEKLFF. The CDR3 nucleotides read TGTGCCAGCTCACCAGGAGGTGGGAATGTTGAAAAACTGTTTTTT.